A selection of T cell receptor beta chains follows, all from one sample in a study of blood T cells in healthy people across ages. MiXCR was run by TCRdb on the 5' RACE reads, yielding one entry per CDR3 protein. The table includes hundreds of thousands of distinct CDR3 sequences, around 36% detected once. Source material: blood. The receptors were sampled from a young man in good health. Both conserved end residues are part of each CDR3. Each record gives: CDR3 DNA, CDR3 protein, J gene, V gene, clone size, D gene. A D gene is named only where the DNA matches it firmly. Clone size is not always given. Where it is, it says once, few, many or a class for expanded clones.

TGTGCCACCAGCAGCCGGCCGGGGCTCAATCCCTACAATGAGCAGTTCTTC | CATSSRPGLNPYNEQFF | TRBJ2-1 | TRBV15 | NA | NA
TGTGCCAGCAGGACAGGGGGCGCGGATCAGCCCCAGCATTTT | CASRTGGADQPQHF | TRBJ1-5 | TRBV12-3/TRBV12-4 | NA | TRBD1
TGTGCCAGCAGTTTGTACAGGGATGGGAACACTGAAGCTTTCTTT | CASSLYRDGNTEAFF | TRBJ1-1 | TRBV28 | few | NA
TGTGCCAGCACCCCGGGCGGGTCGAATGAGCAGTTCTTC | CASTPGGSNEQFF | TRBJ2-1 | TRBV9 | NA | NA
TGTGCCAGTAGTGCGTACAGGGGGCCCTCCTACGAGCAGTACTTC | CASSAYRGPSYEQYF | TRBJ2-7 | TRBV19 | NA | TRBD1
TGCGCCAGCAGCCAAGAGTTGAACAGAGAAGCTTTCTTT | CASSQELNREAFF | TRBJ1-1 | TRBV4-1 | NA | NA
TGTGCCAGCAGCTTGGCTCGGACACGGCTGAACACTGAAGCTTTCTTT | CASSLARTRLNTEAFF | TRBJ1-1 | TRBV5-5 | NA | NA
TGCAGTGCACTACGGGGTGATACTGAAGCTTTCTTT | CSALRGDTEAFF | TRBJ1-1 | TRBV20-1 | NA | NA
TGTGCCAGCAGTTCCACAGGGGGCCATGGTGGCTACACCTTC | CASSSTGGHGGYTF | TRBJ1-2 | TRBV12-3/TRBV12-4 | few | TRBD1
TGTGCCAGCAGTTACGATGCGGGGGGAACTCTTCCCTCCTACGAGCAGTACTTC | CASSYDAGGTLPSYEQYF | TRBJ2-7 | TRBV6-2/TRBV6-3 | many | TRBD2
TGCGCCAGCAGCAAGGACGGGGGGGAGACCCAGTACTTC | CASSKDGGETQYF | TRBJ2-5 | TRBV4-3 | NA | TRBD2
TGTGCCAGCAGTAGGACAGGAACAACTAATGAAAAACTGTTTTTT | CASSRTGTTNEKLFF | TRBJ1-4 | TRBV6-2/TRBV6-3 | NA | TRBD1
TGCAGTGCTAGCCCCGGGACTAGTCTTACGTACGAGCAGTACTTC | CSASPGTSLTYEQYF | TRBJ2-7 | TRBV20-1 | few | TRBD2
TGCAGTGCTAGCTACAGGACAGGGTACAATGAGCAGTTCTTC | CSASYRTGYNEQFF | TRBJ2-1 | TRBV20-1 | many | TRBD1
TGTGCCAGCAGACGGGATTTACAAGATCAGCCCCAGCATTTT | CASRRDLQDQPQHF | TRBJ1-5 | TRBV25-1 | NA | NA
TGTGCCAGCAGGGGACTGGAGGCAGATACGCAGTATTTT | CASRGLEADTQYF | TRBJ2-3 | TRBV12-3/TRBV12-4 | once | NA
TGTGCCAGCACACATACCGCAGGGGGACCCTACAATGAGCAGTACTTC | CASTHTAGGPYNEQYF | TRBJ2-5 | TRBV6-5 | NA | TRBD1
TGCGCCAGCACCGCAGAGTTCTCCTACGAGCAGTACTTC | CASTAEFSYEQYF | TRBJ2-7 | TRBV5-1 | few | NA
TGTGCCATCAGAGCAGACTCCACAGATACGCAGTATTTT | CAIRADSTDTQYF | TRBJ2-3 | TRBV10-3 | many | NA
TGCGCCAGCAGCGCTACAGGGGTGGCTGGCTACACCTTC | CASSATGVAGYTF | TRBJ1-2 | TRBV5-1 | NA | TRBD1
TGTGCCAGTAGTATGATCGGGACTAGACAAGAGACCCAGTACTTC | CASSMIGTRQETQYF | TRBJ2-5 | TRBV19 | NA | TRBD2
TGCAGCGTTGGGGTCGAAAAGGGCTACACCTTC | CSVGVEKGYTF | TRBJ1-2 | TRBV29-1 | NA | NA
TGTGCCAGCAGCCAAGATTGGAGGGAGGGACAGCCCCTGCATTTT | CASSQDWREGQPLHF | TRBJ1-5 | TRBV3-1 | once | TRBD1
TGCAATGCTATGGGGGCGGGGGTTCACAATGAGCAGTTCTTC | CNAMGAGVHNEQFF | TRBJ2-1 | TRBV20-1 | few | NA
TGTGCCAGCAGGGGACAGTTTCGGAACTCCTACGAGCAGTACTTC | CASRGQFRNSYEQYF | TRBJ2-7 | TRBV6-5 | NA | TRBD1
TGTGCCAGCAGCATGGTGGTATCCCCACTGTTTTACGAGCAGTACTTC | CASSMVVSPLFYEQYF | TRBJ2-7 | TRBV7-2 | NA | NA
TGTGCCAGCATTCCTAGCGGGGGGGCAATCGTGAGTGAGCAGTACTTC | CASIPSGGAIVSEQYF | TRBJ2-7 | TRBV12-3/TRBV12-4 | NA | TRBD2
TGTGCCAGCAGTGAAGGGACAGTCCGGGGGTATGGCTACACCTTC | CASSEGTVRGYGYTF | TRBJ1-2 | TRBV25-1 | NA | TRBD1
TGTGCCAGCAGTGAATGGTTTGAGACTTTAACTAATGAAAAACTGTTTTTT | CASSEWFETLTNEKLFF | TRBJ1-4 | TRBV25-1 | NA | NA
TGTGCCAGCAGCCCGAAGGAGGACTCGGGCAGAAATCAGCCCCAGCATTTT | CASSPKEDSGRNQPQHF | TRBJ1-5 | TRBV6-2/TRBV6-3 | NA | NA
TGTGCCAGCAGCGCCCAACAGGGGTACTCCACAGATACGCAGTATTTT | CASSAQQGYSTDTQYF | TRBJ2-3 | TRBV9 | few | TRBD1
TGTGCCAGCAGTTTCGGGACACAGACGTTCTTC | CASSFGTQTFF | TRBJ2-1 | TRBV12-3/TRBV12-4 | few | NA
TGTGCCAGCAGTTTAGCGCAGGGGCGGGATACGCAGTATTTT | CASSLAQGRDTQYF | TRBJ2-3 | TRBV12-3/TRBV12-4 | few | NA
TGTGCCAGCAGCTTAGGGACAGGAGGAAACAATGAGCAGTTCTTC | CASSLGTGGNNEQFF | TRBJ2-1 | TRBV7-6 | many | TRBD1
TGTGCCAGCAGTTCAGGCACAATCTATAATTCACCCCTCCACTTT | CASSSGTIYNSPLHF | TRBJ1-6 | TRBV28 | NA | NA
TGTGCCAGCATGGGCGTGAACACTGAAGCTTTCTTT | CASMGVNTEAFF | TRBJ1-1 | TRBV3-1 | NA | NA
TGTGCCAGCAGCCCAATGGACAGGGTTAACACTGAAGCTTTCTTT | CASSPMDRVNTEAFF | TRBJ1-1 | TRBV11-2 | NA | TRBD1